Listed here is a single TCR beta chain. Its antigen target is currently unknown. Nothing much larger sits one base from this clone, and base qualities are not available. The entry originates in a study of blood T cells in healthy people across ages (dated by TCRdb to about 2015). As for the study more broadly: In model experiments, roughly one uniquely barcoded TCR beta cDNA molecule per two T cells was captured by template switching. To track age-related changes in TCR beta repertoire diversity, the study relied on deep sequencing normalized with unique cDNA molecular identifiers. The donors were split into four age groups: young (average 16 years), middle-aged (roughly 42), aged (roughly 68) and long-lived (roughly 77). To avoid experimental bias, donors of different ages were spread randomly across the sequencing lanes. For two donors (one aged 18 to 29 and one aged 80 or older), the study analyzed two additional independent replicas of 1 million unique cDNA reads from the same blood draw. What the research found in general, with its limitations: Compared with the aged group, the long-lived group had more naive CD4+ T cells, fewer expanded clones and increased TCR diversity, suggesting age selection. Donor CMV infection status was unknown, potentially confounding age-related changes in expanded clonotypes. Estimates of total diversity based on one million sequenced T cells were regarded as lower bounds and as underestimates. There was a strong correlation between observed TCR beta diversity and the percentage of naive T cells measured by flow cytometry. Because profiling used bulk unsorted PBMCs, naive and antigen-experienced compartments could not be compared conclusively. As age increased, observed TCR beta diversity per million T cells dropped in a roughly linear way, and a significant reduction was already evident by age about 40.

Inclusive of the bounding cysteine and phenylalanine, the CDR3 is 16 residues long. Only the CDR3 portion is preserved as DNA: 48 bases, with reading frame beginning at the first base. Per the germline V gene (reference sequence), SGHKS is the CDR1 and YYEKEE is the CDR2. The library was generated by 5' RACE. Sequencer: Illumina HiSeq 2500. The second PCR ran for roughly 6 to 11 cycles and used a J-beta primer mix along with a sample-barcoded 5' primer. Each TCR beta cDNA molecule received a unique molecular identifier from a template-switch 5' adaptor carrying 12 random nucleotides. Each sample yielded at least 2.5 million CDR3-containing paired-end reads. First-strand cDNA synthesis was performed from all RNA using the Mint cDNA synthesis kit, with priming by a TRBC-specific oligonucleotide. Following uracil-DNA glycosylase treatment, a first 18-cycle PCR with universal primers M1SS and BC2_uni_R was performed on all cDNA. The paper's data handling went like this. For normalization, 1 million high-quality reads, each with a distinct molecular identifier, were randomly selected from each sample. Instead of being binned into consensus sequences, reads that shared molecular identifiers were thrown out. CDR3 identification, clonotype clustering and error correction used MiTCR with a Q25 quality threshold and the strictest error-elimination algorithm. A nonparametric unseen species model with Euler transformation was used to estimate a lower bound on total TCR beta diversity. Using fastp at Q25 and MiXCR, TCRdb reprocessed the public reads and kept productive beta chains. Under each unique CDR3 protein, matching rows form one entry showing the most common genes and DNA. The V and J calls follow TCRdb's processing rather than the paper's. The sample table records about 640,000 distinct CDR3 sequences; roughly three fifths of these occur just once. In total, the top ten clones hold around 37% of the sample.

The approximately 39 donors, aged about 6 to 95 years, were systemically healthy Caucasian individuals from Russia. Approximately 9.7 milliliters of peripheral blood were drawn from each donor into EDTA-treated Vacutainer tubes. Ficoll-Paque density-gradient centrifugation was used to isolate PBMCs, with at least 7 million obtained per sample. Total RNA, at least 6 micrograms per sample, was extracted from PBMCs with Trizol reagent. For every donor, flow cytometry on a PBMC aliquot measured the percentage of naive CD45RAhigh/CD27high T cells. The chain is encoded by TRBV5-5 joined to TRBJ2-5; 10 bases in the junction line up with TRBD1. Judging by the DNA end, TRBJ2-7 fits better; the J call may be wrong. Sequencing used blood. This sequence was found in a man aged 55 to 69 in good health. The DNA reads TGTGCCAGCAGCTTGGCCCCGGGACAGGGGACCTACGAGCAGTACTTC. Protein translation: CASSLAPGQGTYEQYF.